This T cell receptor beta chain is from a study of T cell responses to AZD1222 COVID-19 vaccine. V lost 6 bases and J 5 bases, leaving 10 bases between the germline ends. Per germline, CDR1 SEHNR and CDR2 FQNEAQ (reference sequence). The CDR3 loop spans 12 amino acids. This clone was counted once. The assay was immunoSEQ multiplex PCR, and TCRdb's table has in-frame clones only and misses some. The sample comprises 70,000 or so clones, around four fifths of which are singletons, and approximately 23% rests with the top ten. The material sequenced was peripheral blood, taken 28 days after the second AZD1222 dose. The chain is built from TRBV7-9 and TRBJ1-1; D might be TRBD1 (6 bases). This sequence originates from an adult who received the AZD1222 COVID-19 vaccine. CDR3 sequence: CASSPQGTEAFF. CDR3 nucleotide sequence: TGTGCCAGCAGTCCCCAGGGGACTGAAGCTTTCTTT.